This TCR beta chain emerged from a study of neurological immune-mediated disorders. General observations from the study: TCR-beta repertoires seemed private in all groups, with no expanded CDR3 amino acid sequences shared.

Template-switch 5'RACE cDNA synthesis added a 10-nucleotide unique molecular identifier. Every sequencing run gave over 180 million TCR-beta sequences, taken from 15-18 subjects. TCRdb ran MiXCR on the 5' RACE reads and lists one entry per CDR3 protein. The sample lists approximately 66,000 distinct CDR3 sequences, 4.5% occurring once. Per germline, CDR1 SEHNR and CDR2 FQNEAQ (reference sequence). Trimming took off 1 base at V and 7 bases at J, with 4 bases between the two ends. The CDR3 totals 11 residues. Ten or more counts support this clonotype. As yet, its antigen is unknown. The source of this sequence is a man aged 30-40 years with multiple sclerosis. The source material was PBMCs. The J gene is TRBJ1-2, the V gene TRBV7-9; D ambiguous. CDR3 in amino acids: CASSLGSGYTF. The DNA of the CDR3 is TGTGCCAGCAGCTTAGGGAGTGGCTACACCTTC.